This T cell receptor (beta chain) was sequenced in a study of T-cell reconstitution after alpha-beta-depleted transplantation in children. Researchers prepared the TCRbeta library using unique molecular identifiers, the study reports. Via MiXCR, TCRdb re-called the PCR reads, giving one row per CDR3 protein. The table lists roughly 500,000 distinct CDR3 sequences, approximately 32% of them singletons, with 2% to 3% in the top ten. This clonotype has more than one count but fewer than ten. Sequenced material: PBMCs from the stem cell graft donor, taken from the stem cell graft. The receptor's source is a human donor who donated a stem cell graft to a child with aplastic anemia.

The CDR3 region is CASSALPAAGELFF. CDR3 bases: TGCGCCAGCAGCGCACTACCTGCCGCCGGGGAGCTGTTTTTT. The V and J genes are TRBV5-1 and TRBJ2-2; D is ambiguous. V was cut by 4 bases and J by 6 bases, with 13 bases left in between. CDR1 and CDR2 from the germline V gene are SGHRS and YFSETQ. This CDR3 has 14 amino acids.